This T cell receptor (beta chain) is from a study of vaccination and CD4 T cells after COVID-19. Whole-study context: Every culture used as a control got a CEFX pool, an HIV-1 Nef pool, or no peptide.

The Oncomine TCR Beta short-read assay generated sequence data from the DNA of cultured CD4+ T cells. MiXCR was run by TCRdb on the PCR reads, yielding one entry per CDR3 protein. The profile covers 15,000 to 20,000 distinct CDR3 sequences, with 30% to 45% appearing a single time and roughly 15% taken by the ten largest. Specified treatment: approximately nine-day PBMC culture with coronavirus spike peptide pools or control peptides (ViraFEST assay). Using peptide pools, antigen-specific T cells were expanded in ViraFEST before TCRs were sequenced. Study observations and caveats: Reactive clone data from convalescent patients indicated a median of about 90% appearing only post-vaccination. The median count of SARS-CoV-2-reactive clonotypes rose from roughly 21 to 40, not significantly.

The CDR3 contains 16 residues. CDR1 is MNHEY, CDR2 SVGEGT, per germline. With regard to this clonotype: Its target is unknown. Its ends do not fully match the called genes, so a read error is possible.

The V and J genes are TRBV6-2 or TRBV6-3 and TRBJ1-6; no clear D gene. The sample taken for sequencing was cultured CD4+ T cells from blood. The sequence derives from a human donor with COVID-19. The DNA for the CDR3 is TGTGCCAGCAGCCCTACCCGGAGCTCCTATAATTTACCCCTCCACTTT. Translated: CASSPTRSSYNLPLHF.